This T cell receptor beta chain was documented in a study of blood T cell repertoires in COVID-19. Study-level background: Acute and convalescent COVID-19 samples came from the United States, Italy and Spain.

Individuals aged roughly 18 to 100 years were recruited from some 26 US areas. Categorization into cohorts depended on clinical history that participants reported. Germline CDR1 and CDR2: SGHDT and YYEEEE. The CDR3 extends over 13 amino acids. Between the trimmed V and J ends, which lost 4 bases and 6 bases, there was a span of 11 bases. Original handling: Quantification of nucleated cells was approximated via reference gene primer amplification. The protocol was immunoSEQ multiplex PCR, while the TCRdb copy is restricted to in-frame clones and leaves out a portion. V and J calls and clone size come straight from that table; D and trimming were deduced from the DNA. The sample consists of about 220,000 clones, approximately 80% of them appearing once.

The sequenced sample consisted of PBMCs or T cells enriched from blood (not recorded which). The rearrangement joins TRBV5-6 to TRBJ2-1; D remains unclear. This receptor was identified in a woman between 35 and 50 years old with acute COVID-19. CDR3 in DNA: TGTGCCAGCAGCCCGGCAGGTGGCAATGAGCAGTTCTTC. Translation gives CASSPAGGNEQFF.